These 24 T cell receptor beta chains share one sample of origin, sequenced in a study of T-cell memory formation after mild COVID-19. TCRdb independently ran MiXCR on the 5' RACE reads; one entry per CDR3 protein. This table holds around 340,000 distinct CDR3 sequences, under 25% found once. Input material: PBMCs or a T cell subset sorted from them (not recorded which). The origin of the receptors is an adult woman who had mild COVID-19 (a few samples of this study predate the infection). Cell type and time point are not known.

The chain is built from TRBV10-3 and TRBJ1-2; 7 nucleotides agree with TRBD1. Germline CDR1 reads ENHRY; CDR2 reads SYGVKD. The CDR3 contains 13 residues. J lost 8 bases, V lost 4 bases, and 7 bases had no gene match. The DNA for the CDR3 is TGTGCCATCAGTGCGGGACAGACCCCAGGCTACACCTTC. Its translation is CAISAGQTPGYTF.

The V call is TRBV5-1, the J call TRBJ1-1; 7 bases align to TRBD1. Trimming removed 2 bases from V and 8 bases from J; junction bases left unmatched: 9. Germline CDR1 SGHRS, CDR2 YFSETQ. This CDR3 comprises 14 residues. CDR3 sequence reads: CASSLGYRDSEAFF. In DNA, the CDR3 is TGCGCCAGCAGCTTAGGATACCGGGACAGCGAAGCTTTCTTT.

This clonotype was recorded a few times. The V call is TRBV5-1, the J call TRBJ2-1; 10 bases are shared with TRBD2. The CDR3 length is 15 residues. V gave up 4 bases and J gave up 5 bases; unmatched junction bases: 6. The V gene's germline CDR1 is SGHRS and CDR2 YFSETQ. CDR3 in amino acids: CASSAAGGPNNEQFF. CDR3 bases: TGCGCCAGCAGCGCAGCGGGAGGGCCGAACAATGAGCAGTTCTTC.

This clonotype was counted between two and nine times. This CDR3 is CASSETGDSPLHF. The CDR3 bases are TGTGCCAGCAGTGAAACCGGGGATTCACCCCTCCACTTT. The chain joins TRBV6-1 to TRBJ1-6, with D unresolved. V was shortened by 2 bases and J by 8 bases, with 7 bases between the two germline ends. The CDR3 spans 13 residues. Looked up from germline, CDR1 is MNHNS and CDR2 is SASEGT.

V and J are TRBV7-9 and TRBJ1-2; tentatively, D is TRBD1 (5 bases). Germline CDR1 SEHNR, CDR2 FQNEAQ (reference sequence). The CDR3 covers 13 residues. V lost 5 bases and J lost 6, with 13 bases in between. CDR3 residues: CASSTYGTDGYTF. CDR3 DNA sequence: TGTGCCAGCAGCACCTACGGGACGGATGGCTACACCTTC.

V gene TRBV5-1 combines with J gene TRBJ2-1, with TRBD2 matching 7 bases. CDR3 length: 16 amino acids. Trimming removed 4 bases from V and 7 bases from J; junction bases left unmatched: 14. Germline assignment: CDR1 SGHRS and CDR2 YFSETQ. The CDR3 region is CASSIDPGTNSNEQFF. The DNA of the CDR3 is TGCGCCAGCAGCATCGACCCCGGGACTAATTCAAATGAGCAGTTCTTC.

The rearrangement uses TRBV30 and TRBJ2-3; D is uncertain. The CDR3 sequence is 16 residues long. Trimming removed 0 bases from V and 4 bases from J, with 17 bases in between. CDR1 is GTSNPN and CDR2 is SVGIG in the germline V gene (reference sequence). The CDR3 protein is CAWSVLSAPGADTQYF. The DNA of the CDR3 is TGTGCCTGGAGTGTACTGTCGGCCCCCGGAGCAGATACGCAGTATTTT. The full variable domain, in which reference TRBV30 and TRBJ2-3 provide the parts outside the CDR3, is SQTIHQWPATLVQPVGSPLSLECTVEGTSNPNLYWYRQAAGRGLQLLFYSVGIGQISSEVPQNLSASRPQDRQFILSSKKLLLSDSGFYLCAWSVLSAPGADTQYFGPGTRLTVL.

The gene calls are TRBV9 and TRBJ2-1; D may be TRBD1 or TRBD2 (5 bases each). Germline V gene sequence: CDR1 SGDLS, CDR2 YYNGEE. Trimming pared 4 bases from V and 15 bases from J, leaving 20 bases between. The CDR3 is made up of 13 amino acids. CDR3 sequence: CASSLGTEGGPFF. The CDR3 nucleotides are TGTGCCAGCAGCTTAGGGACCGAGGGTGGACCGTTCTTC.

This clonotype was observed a few times. The CDR3 sequence is CSARARSSYNEQFF. The CDR3 nucleotides read TGCAGTGCTAGAGCCAGAAGCTCCTACAATGAGCAGTTCTTC. V usage is TRBV20-1 and J usage is TRBJ2-1; D not resolved. Germline CDR1 DFQATT, CDR2 SNEGSKA (reference sequence). V lost 1 base and J 0 bases, leaving 7 bases between the germline ends. The CDR3 totals 14 residues.

This clonotype was seen a handful of times. The chain links TRBV15 to TRBJ2-1, with 9 bases aligning to TRBD2. This CDR3 is built from 16 residues. Germline loops: CDR1 LNHNV, CDR2 YYDKDF (reference sequence). The V and J ends lost 1 base and 6 bases, in that order; junction bases with no gene match: 7. The chain's CDR3 is CATSRGGAGGGNEQFF. The CDR3 DNA follows: TGTGCCACCAGCAGAGGCGGCGCGGGAGGGGGCAATGAGCAGTTCTTC. Combining the CDR3 with reference TRBV15 and TRBJ2-1 gives the whole variable domain DAMVIQNPRYQVTQFGKPVTLSCSQTLNHNVMYWYQQKSSQAPKLLFHYYDKDFNNEADTPDNFQSRRPNTSFCFLDIRSPGLGDTAMYLCATSRGGAGGGNEQFFGPGTRLTVL.

The chain couples TRBV4-2 to TRBJ2-7; the match to TRBD2 covers 9 bases. Germline V lookup: CDR1 LGHNA, CDR2 YNFKEQ. J was trimmed by 4 bases and V by 2 bases; bases with no gene match: 0. CDR3 length equals 13 residues. Here the CDR3 reads CASSQLAGYEQYF. As DNA, the CDR3 is TGTGCCAGCAGCCAACTAGCGGGATACGAGCAGTACTTC.

This rearrangement joins TRBV9 to TRBJ2-2, with TRBD2 as a possible D gene (7 bases). V lost 5 bases to trimming and J lost 1 base, with 15 bases between them. Germline assignment: CDR1 SGDLS and CDR2 YYNGEE. The CDR3 has 16 residues. CDR3 residues: CASRGARGGNTGELFF. CDR3 DNA: TGTGCCAGCAGGGGGGCCCGCGGGGGGAACACCGGGGAGCTGTTTTTT.

This clonotype has only a few counts. The rearrangement links TRBV12-3 or TRBV12-4 to TRBJ2-7, with TRBD1 as a possible D gene (5 bases). The V end lost 3 bases, the J end lost 5 bases, and 17 bases lay between the germline ends. The CDR3 has 15 residues. Here the CDR3 DNA reads TGTGCCAGCAGTTTCGACAGAACTCTCGCGGACGAGCAGTACTTC. This translates into CASSFDRTLADEQYF.

V gene TRBV11-1 combines with J gene TRBJ2-6; 7 nucleotides align to TRBD2. Germline CDR1 is SGHAT and CDR2 is FQDESV (reference sequence). CDR3 size: 20 residues. V gave up 5 bases and J gave up 0 bases; unmatched junction bases: 16. CDR3 DNA: TGTGCCAGCAGCCCCGAGTACCCGATGTCGGGGGGCTCTGGGGCCAACGTCCTGACTTTC. As protein: CASSPEYPMSGGSGANVLTF. The entire variable domain, with the rest obtained from reference TRBV11-1 and TRBJ2-6, is as follows: EAEVAQSPRYKITEKSQAVAFWCDPISGHATLYWYRQILGQGPELLVQFQDESVVDDSQLPKDRFSAERLKGVDSTLKIQPAELGDSAMYLCASSPEYPMSGGSGANVLTFGAGSRLTVL.

This clonotype was counted a few times. The gene calls are TRBV14 and TRBJ2-1; D uncertain. CDR1 SGHDN and CDR2 FVKESK come from the germline V gene. The CDR3 has 16 residues. V gave up 1 base and J gave up 1 base, with 11 bases separating them. The CDR3 here is CASSQGLSWSYNEQFF. The CDR3 DNA is TGTGCCAGCAGCCAAGGTCTCTCCTGGTCCTACAATGAGCAGTTCTTC.

The chain is built from TRBV19 and TRBJ2-7; D unresolved. Germline values: CDR1 LNHDA, CDR2 SQIVND (reference sequence). Trimming cost V 10 bases and J 1 base, with 11 bases left between them. This CDR3 has 12 residues. The CDR3 nucleotides read TGTGCCACCCGGACCGAGTCCTACGAGCAGTACTTC. Translation gives CATRTESYEQYF.

V is TRBV6-6 and J is TRBJ2-3; no definite D call. The germline V gene encodes CDR1 MNHNY and CDR2 SVGAGI (reference sequence). V was trimmed by 6 bases and J by 0 bases, leaving 10 bases between them. This CDR3 comprises 14 residues. CDR3 residues: CASSSSWSTDTQYF. Written as DNA, the CDR3 is TGTGCCAGCAGCTCCAGTTGGAGCACAGATACGCAGTATTTT.

The rearrangement links TRBV12-3 or TRBV12-4 to TRBJ2-4; TRBD1 matches at 9 bases. Trimming removed 6 bases from V and 6 bases from J; junction bases left unmatched: 3. CDR3 length: 13 amino acids. The CDR3 sequence: CASRPGQGNIQYF. The CDR3 region has the DNA TGTGCCAGCAGACCGGGACAGGGAAACATTCAGTACTTC.

The J gene is TRBJ2-7, the V gene TRBV4-2, with 7 bases fitting TRBD2. Germline V gene lookup returns CDR1 LGHNA and CDR2 YNFKEQ. Germline trimming cut 1 base from V and 3 bases from J; bases unmatched to any gene: 9. This CDR3 spans 16 amino acids. The CDR3, as DNA: TGTGCCAGCAGCCAAGGACTGACTAGCTCCTACTACGAGCAGTACTTC. It yields the protein CASSQGLTSSYYEQYF.

This sequence joins TRBV3-1 and TRBJ1-1; D is ambiguous. V dropped 0 bases and J dropped 1 base, with 15 bases sitting between them. Germline-derived CDR1 and CDR2 are LGHDT and YNNKEL (reference sequence). This CDR3 region has 17 residues. The CDR3 bases are TGTGCCAGCAGCCAAGATATAGGGATAAGGAGGAACACTGAAGCTTTCTTT. This sequence encodes CASSQDIGIRRNTEAFF.

The chain is built from TRBV19 and TRBJ2-5, with D unresolved. In germline, CDR1 is LNHDA, CDR2 SQIVND (reference sequence). This CDR3 is 13 amino acids long. CDR3 region: CASAATPQETQYF. The CDR3 DNA is TGTGCTAGTGCGGCGACCCCTCAAGAGACCCAGTACTTC.

This clonotype showed up many times. The chain carries TRBV29-1 and TRBJ2-1; TRBD2 matches at 7 bases. CDR1 is SQVTM, CDR2 ANQGSEA, per germline. With V trimmed by 8 bases and J by 1 base, 8 bases remained unmatched. The CDR3 totals 14 residues. CDR3 residues: CSTSGGSSYNEQFF. The CDR3, as DNA: TGCAGCACCTCCGGGGGGAGTTCCTACAATGAGCAGTTCTTC.

The rearrangement joins TRBV5-5 to TRBJ1-6, with unresolved D. Trimming removed 3 bases at V and 9 bases at J, with 7 bases between. The CDR3 covers 12 residues. Germline V gives CDR1 SGHKS, CDR2 YYEKEE (reference sequence). The CDR3 region has the DNA TGTGCCAGCAGCTGGAAGGGTTCACCCCTCCACTTT. Translation gives CASSWKGSPLHF.

CDR3: CASSLDYEVGQYF. For the CDR3, the DNA is TGTGCCAGCAGCTTAGATTACGAGGTTGGGCAGTACTTC. The chain carries TRBV7-9 and TRBJ2-7; D uncertain. V was clipped by 1 base and J by 9 bases, with 13 bases between them. Per the germline V gene, CDR1 is SEHNR and CDR2 is FQNEAQ (reference sequence). The CDR3 contains 13 residues.